Following are 27 T cell receptor beta chains from one sample sequenced in a study of T cells in Graves' hyperthyroidism and ophthalmopathy. Amplification yielded TCR beta CDR3 regions, with RNA transcripts as the source. The TCR CDR3 first-round RT-PCR relied on the HTBI primer set. Each CDR3 protein is one row after TCRdb ran MiXCR on the multiplex PCR reads. Of 500,000 to 600,000 distinct CDR3 sequences listed, 35% to 55% are singletons. The sequencing input was peripheral blood or thyroid tissue (not recorded which). These TCRs come from a young woman with Graves' hyperthyroidism.

This chain connects TRBV19 to TRBJ1-1; D uncertain. Germline V gene data show CDR1 as LNHDA and CDR2 as SQIVND (reference sequence). The ends were cut back, 6 bases at V and 1 base at J, with 15 bases in the middle. CDR3 size: 15 residues. The CDR3 reads CASRKSGLANTEAFF. The CDR3 DNA reads as TGTGCCAGTAGGAAGTCAGGATTGGCGAACACTGAAGCTTTCTTT. Using reference TRBV19 and TRBJ1-1 for the parts outside the CDR3, the full variable domain is DGGITQSPKYLFRKEGQNVTLSCEQNLNHDAMYWYRQDPGQGLRLIYYSQIVNDFQKGDIAEGYSVSREKKESFPLTVTSAQKNPTAFYLCASRKSGLANTEAFFGQGTRLTVV.

The J gene is TRBJ2-3, the V gene TRBV6-2 or TRBV6-3; D is perhaps TRBD2 (6 bases). CDR1 and CDR2 from the germline V gene are MNHEY and SVGEGT. The CDR3 spans 15 residues. V was cut by 2 bases and J by 2 bases, with 11 bases left in between. CDR3 protein: CASSYKAGYTDTQYF. In DNA, the CDR3 is TGTGCCAGCAGTTACAAGGCGGGGTACACAGATACGCAGTATTTT.

The CDR3 bases are TGCAGTGCTAGCGGGAGGTCAAACGTAAGGGAGACCCAGTACTTC. Translation gives CSASGRSNVRETQYF. The genes are TRBV20-1 and TRBJ2-5, with 7 bases aligning to TRBD2. Germline values: CDR1 DFQATT, CDR2 SNEGSKA (reference sequence). This CDR3 comprises 15 residues. J was trimmed by 5 bases and V by 3 bases; bases with no gene match: 12.

This clonotype was counted many times. This rearrangement joins TRBV5-5 to TRBJ1-1; a possible D gene is TRBD1 (6 bases). Germline assignment: CDR1 SGHKS and CDR2 YYEKEE (reference sequence). The CDR3 is 16 residues long. Trimming removed 3 bases from V and 1 base from J, with 16 bases in between. CDR3 protein: CASSSSTGTPNTEAFF. As DNA, the CDR3 is TGTGCCAGCAGCTCGTCTACCGGGACACCGAACACTGAAGCTTTCTTT.

This chain links TRBV2 with TRBJ2-5, with 7 bases lining up with TRBD2. With V trimmed by 6 bases and J by 4 bases, 8 bases remained unmatched. This CDR3 is built from 14 residues. Germline values: CDR1 SNHLY, CDR2 FYNNEI. The chain's CDR3 is CASRPGRGRETQYF. The CDR3, as DNA: TGTGCCAGCAGACCGGGGAGGGGCAGAGAGACCCAGTACTTC. The full variable domain, its missing parts supplied by reference TRBV2 and TRBJ2-5, is EPEVTQTPSHQVTQMGQEVILRCVPISNHLYFYWYRQILGQKVEFLVSFYNNEISEKSEIFDDQFSVERPDGSNFTLKIRSTKLEDSAMYFCASRPGRGRETQYFGPGTRLLVL.

The chain joins TRBV19 to TRBJ1-3; 8 positions match TRBD1. CDR1 LNHDA and CDR2 SQIVND come from the germline V gene (reference sequence). V shed 0 bases and J 2 bases; nucleotides not matched to a gene: 6. The CDR3 spans 17 residues. The CDR3 protein is CASSIDLSGGTGNTIYF. The DNA for the CDR3 is TGTGCCAGTAGTATAGATCTTTCAGGGGGCACTGGAAACACCATATATTTT.

In nucleotides, the CDR3 is TGTGCCACATGGGACGGTGATGAAAAACTGTTTTTT. As protein: CATWDGDEKLFF. The J gene is TRBJ1-4, the V gene TRBV10-3; TRBD1 is a possible D gene (5 bases). The ends were cut back, 10 bases at V and 6 bases at J, with 12 bases in the middle. The length of the CDR3 is 12 residues. The germline V gene encodes CDR1 ENHRY and CDR2 SYGVKD.

The chain uses TRBV2 and TRBJ1-2, with D unresolved. The ends were cut back, 9 bases at V and 5 bases at J, with 16 bases in the middle. Germline V gives CDR1 SNHLY, CDR2 FYNNEI. The CDR3 runs to 13 residues. The CDR3 DNA is TGTGCCAGGACGGAGGTCTTCGGTTATGGCTACACCTTC. This sequence encodes CARTEVFGYGYTF.

The CDR3: CSASGTNLNEQFF. CDR3 DNA sequence: TGCAGTGCTTCCGGGACAAACCTAAATGAGCAGTTCTTC. The chain combines TRBV20-1 with TRBJ2-1, with D possibly matching TRBD1 (6 bases). The V gene's germline CDR1 is DFQATT and CDR2 SNEGSKA (reference sequence). The CDR3 spans 13 residues. Trimming stripped 5 bases from V and 7 bases from J, with 15 bases between.

At least ten counts were recorded for this clonotype. The genes are TRBV5-6 and TRBJ2-7; D unclear. This CDR3 has 14 residues. Trimming took off 1 base at V and 2 bases at J, with 10 bases between the two ends. Looked up from germline, CDR1 is SGHDT and CDR2 is YYEEEE. CDR3 sequence reads: CASSLMGITYEQYF. CDR3 DNA: TGTGCCAGCAGCTTGATGGGGATTACCTACGAGCAGTACTTC.

The gene calls are TRBV29-1 and TRBJ2-1; 7 bases map to TRBD1. The CDR3 spans 13 residues. Germline V lookup: CDR1 SQVTM, CDR2 ANQGSEA. V lost 3 bases to trimming and J lost 4 bases; unmatched junction nucleotides: 3. The CDR3 loop is CSVDYRGYNEQFF. CDR3 DNA sequence: TGCAGCGTTGATTACAGGGGTTACAATGAGCAGTTCTTC.

This clonotype was seen repeatedly, ten times or more. The chain joins TRBV7-7 to TRBJ2-5, with D possibly matching TRBD1 (5 bases). This CDR3 region has 13 residues. Germline V gives CDR1 SSHAT, CDR2 FNYEAQ (reference sequence). Trimming took 4 bases from V and 5 from J, leaving 11 bases between them. CDR3 nucleotides: TGTGCCAGCAGCTGGGGCCTATTGGAGACCCAGTACTTC. Translated, it gives CASSWGLLETQYF.

This clonotype was detected many times. This sequence joins TRBV7-2 and TRBJ2-7, with 11 bases fitting TRBD2. The J segment lost 0 bases and the V segment lost 2 bases, leaving 3 bases of the junction unmatched. The V gene's germline CDR1 is SGHTA and CDR2 FQGNSA. CDR3 size: 16 residues. CDR3 coding DNA: TGTGCCAGCAGCTTAATGACTAGCGGGAACTCCTACGAGCAGTACTTC. This sequence encodes CASSLMTSGNSYEQYF.

Here the CDR3 DNA reads TGTGCCAGCAGCTATAACTCAAATGAGCAGTATTTT. This sequence encodes CASSYNSNEQYF. This rearrangement joins TRBV11-2 to TRBJ2-3; D call uncertain. The V and J ends lost 4 bases and 11 bases respectively, with 13 bases between them. CDR3 length: 12 residues. Germline V gene sequence: CDR1 SGHAT, CDR2 FQNNGV.

Ten or more counts support this clonotype. The V gene is TRBV7-9, the J gene TRBJ1-6; 7 bases map to TRBD1. There are 17 residues in the CDR3. J was trimmed by 0 bases and V by 5 bases; bases with no gene match: 7. Germline values: CDR1 SEHNR, CDR2 FQNEAQ (reference sequence). CDR3 loop: CASSTSQGSSYNSPLHF. CDR3 DNA: TGTGCCAGCAGCACCTCACAGGGGAGCTCCTATAATTCACCCCTCCACTTT.

The chain uses TRBV7-3 and TRBJ2-1; 12 bases map to TRBD2. The CDR3 runs 17 residues. The V gene's germline CDR1 is SGHTA and CDR2 FQGTGA. V gave up 0 bases and J gave up 8 bases; unmatched junction bases: 8. The CDR3 here is CASSLTLAGGPSDEQFF. The DNA of the CDR3 is TGTGCCAGCAGCTTAACCCTAGCGGGAGGGCCTTCCGATGAGCAGTTCTTC.

This chain joins TRBV19 and TRBJ2-1; 7 bases are shared with TRBD2. Looked up from germline, CDR1 is LNHDA and CDR2 is SQIVND (reference sequence). The CDR3 runs 15 residues. The V and J ends lost 3 bases and 0 bases, in that order; junction bases with no gene match: 2. The CDR3 is CASSMGGSSYNEQFF. The CDR3 bases are TGTGCCAGTAGTATGGGGGGGAGCTCCTACAATGAGCAGTTCTTC.

This clonotype was detected ten times or more. The V gene is TRBV12-3 or TRBV12-4, the J gene TRBJ1-5; the match to TRBD1 covers 10 bases. Trimming removed 5 bases from V and 3 bases from J; junction bases left unmatched: 7. The CDR3 length is 16 residues. CDR3 region: CASSTRQGAYNQPQHF. The CDR3 DNA is TGTGCCAGCAGTACGCGACAGGGGGCCTACAATCAGCCCCAGCATTTT.

This clonotype appeared a single time. V and J are TRBV7-9 and TRBJ2-5, with D perhaps matching TRBD2 (6 bases). Trimming pared 5 bases from V and 5 bases from J, leaving 24 bases between. Germline CDR1 and CDR2: SEHNR and FQNEAQ (reference sequence). This CDR3 contains 17 residues. Here the CDR3 DNA reads TGTGCCAGCAGCGAACACGGGGGATGGCTAGCCCACGAGACCCAGTACTTC. Amino acid sequence: CASSEHGGWLAHETQYF.

This clonotype was counted only a few times. The V and J genes are TRBV10-3 and TRBJ2-3; 12 nucleotides agree with TRBD2. The CDR3 is made up of 17 amino acids. The germline V gene encodes CDR1 ENHRY and CDR2 SYGVKD. V was pared by 0 bases and J by 2 bases, with 3 bases of the junction left unmatched. This CDR3 reads CAISESGLAGNTDTQYF. The DNA of the CDR3 is TGTGCCATCAGTGAGTCTGGACTAGCGGGGAACACAGATACGCAGTATTTT.

Many counts were recorded for this clonotype. The chain recombines TRBV10-2 with TRBJ1-6; D is unresolved. Trimming pared 7 bases from V and 5 bases from J, leaving 9 bases between. CDR1 and CDR2 from the germline V gene are WSHSY and SAAADI. The length of the CDR3 is 13 residues. The CDR3 nucleotides are TGCGCCAGCAAGCCCACGGATAATTCACCCCTCCACTTT. As protein: CASKPTDNSPLHF.

A remark on this clonotype: An end of the junction differs from the germline gene, which may be a read error. The rearrangement uses TRBV24-1 and TRBJ1-5; D is uncertain. The CDR3 has 13 residues. Germline values: CDR1 KGHDR, CDR2 SFDVKD. The CDR3 reads CATSDSGEWPQHF. The CDR3 DNA is TGTGCCACCAGTGACTCAGGCGAGTGGCCCCAACATTTT.

Notes on this clonotype: The junction departs from germline at one end; a sequencing error may be responsible. The chain is built from TRBV7-9 and TRBJ2-7; D unclear. The CDR3 covers 10 residues. Germline V gene sequence: CDR1 SEHNR, CDR2 FQNEAQ (reference sequence). The CDR3 protein is CASSAYGQYF. For the CDR3, the DNA is TGTGCCAGCAGCGCCTACGGGCAGTACTTC. Supplemented by reference TRBV7-9 and TRBJ2-7, the full variable domain reads DTGVSQNPRHKITKRGQNVTFRCDPISEHNRLYWYRQTLGQGPEFLTYFQNEAQLEKSRLLSDRFSAERPKGSFSTLEIQRTEQGDSAMYLCASSAYGQYFGPGTRLTVT.

The rearrangement joins TRBV20-1 to TRBJ2-7; unclear D gene. Germline V lookup: CDR1 DFQATT, CDR2 SNEGSKA (reference sequence). The CDR3 runs 11 residues. Trimming took off 6 bases at V and 8 bases at J, with 14 bases between the two ends. The CDR3: CSAKDGAQQYF. The CDR3 nucleotides are TGCAGTGCCAAAGACGGCGCCCAGCAGTACTTC.

The table lists this clonotype with many counts. The gene calls are TRBV20-1 and TRBJ2-7; TRBD1 aligns across 9 bases. J was trimmed by 3 bases and V by 5 bases; bases with no gene match: 11. CDR1 and CDR2 (germline): DFQATT, SNEGSKA (reference sequence). The CDR3 is 15 amino acids. Here the CDR3 reads CSASPTGGPRYEQYF. The CDR3 nucleotides read TGCAGTGCTTCCCCAACAGGGGGCCCCCGCTACGAGCAGTACTTC.

The V gene is TRBV9, the J gene TRBJ2-2, with 9 bases aligning to TRBD1. This CDR3 region has 16 residues. Germline V CDR1 and CDR2: SGDLS, YYNGEE. V shed 3 bases and J 5 bases; nucleotides not matched to a gene: 8. Here the CDR3 reads CASSAPGQGDTGELFF. The CDR3 region has the DNA TGTGCCAGCAGCGCCCCGGGACAGGGAGATACCGGGGAGCTGTTTTTT.

This chain links TRBV7-9 with TRBJ1-2; D unclear. CDR3 length: 14 amino acids. Germline V CDR1 and CDR2: SEHNR, FQNEAQ (reference sequence). V lost 8 bases, J lost 6 bases, and 19 bases lay in between. The CDR3 spells CASGSRAENNGYTF. The CDR3 DNA follows: TGTGCCAGCGGCTCTCGGGCCGAGAACAATGGCTACACCTTC.